The present T cell receptor beta chain was sequenced within a study of beta chain features in type 1 diabetes. This clone has only a few counts. Its cognate antigen is unknown. A heparinised blood draw that averaged about 100 mL was obtained once from each donor. General study findings and limits: Shorter TCRB CDR3s, moderately but significantly so, were found in Type 1 diabetes patients in all four CD4+ subsets.

Germline V gene sequence: CDR1 SNHLY, CDR2 FYNNEI. This CDR3 has 12 amino acids. V lost 3 bases, J lost 6 bases, and 7 bases lay in between. Expressed TCRB transcripts got sequenced, as all isolated RNA was reverse transcribed. Assay used: immunoSEQ multiplex PCR; TCRdb lists only in-frame clones, some missing. The data show over 100,000 clones, 30% to 50% seen once. The receptor was derived from a woman aged 18-29 years in good health. The rearrangement uses TRBV2 and TRBJ2-3, with D hard to call. Sequencing was performed on stem cell memory CD4+ T cells from blood. CDR3 region: CASSDSSDTQYF. The CDR3 nucleotides read TGTGCCAGCAGTGATTCTTCGGATACGCAGTATTTT.